This T cell receptor beta chain stems from a study of T cell repertoires in cytomegalovirus infection. Study results and caveats: Clonotypes of TCR beta that were HLA-C-restricted and CMV-specific dominated the ex vivo response. CMV carriers with the relevant HLA were identified by cumulative public TCR beta family frequency.

This clonotype was picked up one time. Antigen specificity is unknown. TCRdb fed the reads into MiXCR, producing one record per CDR3 protein. Of 150,000 to 200,000 distinct CDR3 sequences listed, over 13% are singletons. The source is a human donor in good health (CMV status not recorded). Some clones in this sample may be carry-over from other donors' samples. The specimen was PBMCs.

The CDR3 DNA reads as TGTGCCAGCAGCTTGGACAATCGTTGGGGTACCGGGGAGCTGTTTTTT. Amino acids: CASSLDNRWGTGELFF. J is TRBJ2-2 and V is TRBV7-3; tentatively, D is TRBD1 (5 bases). The germline V gene encodes CDR1 SGHTA and CDR2 FQGTGA. Trimming shortened V by 3 bases and J by 5 bases, and 16 bases separated the two germline ends. The CDR3 is made up of 16 amino acids.